This entry concerns a single T cell receptor beta chain. The target antigen is unknown. The entry originates in a study of T cell responses to AZD1222 COVID-19 vaccine. CDR3 length: 16 amino acids. J gave up 1 base and V 5 bases, and 6 bases lay outside the gene matches. The germline V gene has CDR1 SGHAT and CDR2 FQNNGV. General study findings and limits: Dominant at 160-218 and 743-854, vaccine-associated CD4 TCRs also spanned spike.

Only in-frame clones appear in the TCRdb table, and some are missing; sequencing was by immunoSEQ multiplex PCR. The data hold around 110,000 clones, with roughly 87% observed a single time. The TCR was taken from an adult in good health. V is TRBV11-2 and J is TRBJ1-5; 9 bases align to TRBD1. This specimen consisted of peripheral blood, obtained on day 0 of AZD1222 vaccination. In nucleotides, the CDR3 is TGTGCCAGCAGCCGAGGACAGGGGAGGAGCAATCAGCCCCAGCATTTT. Translated: CASSRGQGRSNQPQHF.